This T cell receptor beta chain was sequenced during a study of OX40 agonist ivuxolimab in advanced cancers. J was trimmed by 4 bases and V by 2 bases; bases with no gene match: 8. This CDR3 is 16 amino acids long. Germline assignment: CDR1 SGHRS and CDR2 YFSETQ. Sequencing used immunoSEQ multiplex PCR; TCRdb keeps in-frame clones, though not all of them. The sample holds about 88,000 clones; approximately 85% are singletons and the top ten take around 0.21%. Patients were ineligible given autoimmune disease history or systemic immunosuppression. Samples were taken at baseline and on day 1 of cycles 4 and 7.

The material sequenced was CD4+ or CD8+ T cells sorted from blood, taken in a trial of the OX40 agonist ivuxolimab. The chain employs TRBV5-1 and TRBJ2-2, with TRBD2 matching 7 bases. The origin of this receptor is an adult with an advanced solid tumor such as melanoma, head and neck, liver or kidney cancer. As DNA, the CDR3 is TGCGCCAGCAGCTTTGGTGGGAGGGCCGGCACCGGGGAGCTGTTTTTT. It specifies CASSFGGRAGTGELFF. Full variable domain (rest looked up from reference TRBV5-1 and TRBJ2-2): KAGVTQTPRYLIKTRGQQVTLSCSPISGHRSVSWYQQTPGQGLQFLFEYFSETQRNKGNFPGRFSGRQFSNSRSEMNVSTLELGDSALYLCASSFGGRAGTGELFFGEGSRLTVL.